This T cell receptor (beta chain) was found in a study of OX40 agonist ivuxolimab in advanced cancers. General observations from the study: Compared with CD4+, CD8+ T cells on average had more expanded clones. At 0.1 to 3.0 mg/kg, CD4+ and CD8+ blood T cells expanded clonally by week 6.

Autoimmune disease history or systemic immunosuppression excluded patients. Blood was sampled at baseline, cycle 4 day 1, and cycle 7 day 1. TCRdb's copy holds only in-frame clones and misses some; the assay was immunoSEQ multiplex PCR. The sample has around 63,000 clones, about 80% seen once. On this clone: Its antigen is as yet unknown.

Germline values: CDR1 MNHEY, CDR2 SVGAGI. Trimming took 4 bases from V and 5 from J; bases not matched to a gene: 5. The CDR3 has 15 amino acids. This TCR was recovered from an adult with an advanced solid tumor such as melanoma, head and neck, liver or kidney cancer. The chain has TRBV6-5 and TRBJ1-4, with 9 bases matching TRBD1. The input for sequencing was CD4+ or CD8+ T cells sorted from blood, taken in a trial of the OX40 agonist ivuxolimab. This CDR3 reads CASSSLDRGNEKLFF. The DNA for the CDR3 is TGTGCCAGCAGTTCCCTGGACAGGGGAAATGAAAAACTGTTTTTT.